This T cell receptor beta chain comes out of a study of T cell responses to AZD1222 COVID-19 vaccine. Comments on this clone: Its antigen remains unidentified.

The study, taken as a whole, reports: Donors skewed white British and female; clonal diversity was possibly underestimated.

Libraries were prepared by immunoSEQ multiplex PCR; TCRdb keeps only in-frame clonotypes and omits some of them. The data contain some 100,000 clones, about 86% of them singletons. The CDR3 covers 15 residues. CDR1 and CDR2 (germline): MNHEY, SVGEGT. V gave up 6 bases and J gave up 0 bases, with 14 bases separating them. The chain combines TRBV6-2 or TRBV6-3 with TRBJ1-1; D is perhaps TRBD1 (6 bases). This receptor was obtained from an adult who received the AZD1222 COVID-19 vaccine. The input for sequencing was peripheral blood, taken 28 days after the second AZD1222 dose. CDR3 DNA sequence: TGTGCCAGCAGCCTGGGGGGCCTTATGAACACTGAAGCTTTCTTT. This codes for CASSLGGLMNTEAFF.